This T cell receptor (beta chain) derives from a study of T cell repertoires in cytomegalovirus infection. Study-wide background: Public TCR beta signatures marked donors with CMV infection and the matching HLA.

This clonotype was picked up a small number of times. The antigen remains undetermined. TCRdb reprocessed the reads with MiXCR, giving one entry per CDR3 protein. Of 350,000 to 450,000 distinct CDR3 sequences listed, roughly 18% were seen once; the top ten hold 7.5% to 9.5%. Study results and caveats: Of the TCR beta families, the public ones yielded a cumulative frequency that identified carriers of CMV plus the relevant HLA. Within the response measured ex vivo, HLA-C-restricted CMV-specific TCR beta clonotypes were dominant.

CDR3 length: 16 amino acids. Germline CDR1 reads SGHVS; CDR2 reads FQNEAQ. V shed 1 base and J 3 bases; nucleotides not matched to a gene: 5. The sequenced sample consisted of PBMCs. The sequence derives from a human donor in good health (CMV status not recorded). Some clones in this sample may be carry-over from other donors' samples. The chain combines TRBV7-8 with TRBJ2-5; 10 positions match TRBD2. The CDR3 loop reads CASSLGASGSKETQYF. In DNA form, the CDR3 reads TGTGCCAGCAGCTTAGGTGCTAGCGGGAGTAAAGAGACCCAGTACTTC.